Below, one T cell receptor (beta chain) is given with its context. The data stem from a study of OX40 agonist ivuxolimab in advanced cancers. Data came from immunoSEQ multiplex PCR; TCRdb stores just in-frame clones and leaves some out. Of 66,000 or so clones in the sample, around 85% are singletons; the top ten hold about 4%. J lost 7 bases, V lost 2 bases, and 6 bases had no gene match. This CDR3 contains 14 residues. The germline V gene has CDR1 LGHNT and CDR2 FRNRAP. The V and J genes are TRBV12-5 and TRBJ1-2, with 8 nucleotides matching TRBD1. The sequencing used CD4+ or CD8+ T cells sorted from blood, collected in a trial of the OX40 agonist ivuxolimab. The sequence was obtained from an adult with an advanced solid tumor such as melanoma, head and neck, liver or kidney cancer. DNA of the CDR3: TGTGCTAGTGGTTTGACAGGGGGAGTGCTTGGCTACACCTTC. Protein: CASGLTGGVLGYTF.